The entry below describes one T cell receptor (beta chain). Its target is unknown. Libraries of TCR beta came from quantitative 5'-RACE with molecular barcodes. Using its own MiXCR run on the 5' RACE reads, TCRdb lists one record per CDR3 protein. The sample lists hundreds of thousands of distinct CDR3 sequences, more than 9.5% seen once, with approximately 6.3% in the top ten. The sample is drawn from a study of CD8 T cells in ankylosing spondylitis. Study-wide results and caveats: It appeared that ankylosing spondylitis blood was characterized by a TCR beta motif of several highly homologous variants. Disease-linked clones were reportedly significantly enriched in matched ankylosing spondylitis synovial fluid. Clones linked with disease were CD8+ and fairly uncommon in the peripheral blood. Previously reported in reactive arthritis synovial fluid and blood were some of the motif variants.

V lost 4 bases, J lost 0 bases, and 15 bases lay in between. Germline values: CDR1 SQVTM, CDR2 ANQGSEA. The CDR3 is 16 amino acids. This sequence originates from a male donor with ankylosing spondylitis. The sequenced material came from blood, either unsorted or a sorted T cell fraction (not recorded which). V and J are TRBV29-1 and TRBJ1-4; weak D call: TRBD1 (6 bases). The CDR3 loop is CSVGGGQETTNEKLFF. In DNA, the CDR3 is TGCAGCGTTGGAGGGGGGCAGGAGACAACTAATGAAAAACTGTTTTTT.